The 32 T cell receptor beta chains below all came from one sample that was sequenced in a study of lymphopenia after photon versus proton radiotherapy. The table came from immunoSEQ multiplex PCR; TCRdb's copy has only in-frame clones and leaves some out. The sample lists 150,000 to 200,000 clones, 88% seen once, with approximately 4.8% in the top ten. This specimen consisted of peripheral blood, obtained from a patient treated with photon-based radiotherapy. All receptors derive from a man between 45 and 60 years old with gastric cancer.

Regarding this clone: This specimen includes other DNA sequences encoding the same CDR3. The J gene is TRBJ2-1, the V gene TRBV9, with TRBD2 matching 12 bases. V lost 0 bases to trimming and J lost 4 bases; unmatched junction nucleotides: 2. This CDR3 has 16 amino acids. Germline loops: CDR1 SGDLS, CDR2 YYNGEE. The CDR3 nucleotides are TGTGCCAGCAGCGTAGTGGGGACTAGCGGGTACAATGAGCAGTTCTTC. Translated: CASSVVGTSGYNEQFF. Full variable domain (remainder filled in from reference TRBV9 and TRBJ2-1): DSGVTQTPKHLITATGQRVTLRCSPRSGDLSVYWYQQSLDQGLQFLIQYYNGEERAKGNILERFSAQQFPDLHSELNLSSLELGDSALYFCASSVVGTSGYNEQFFGPGTRLTVL.

By sample fraction, this clone is medium-sized. V usage is TRBV4-3 and J usage is TRBJ2-2, with 7 positions matching TRBD2. This CDR3 is 17 amino acids long. V shed 0 bases and J 0 bases; nucleotides not matched to a gene: 4. The germline V gene has CDR1 LGHNA and CDR2 YSLEER. Written as DNA, the CDR3 is TGCGCCAGCAGCCAAGAACGGAGCGGGACGAACACCGGGGAGCTGTTTTTT. This sequence encodes CASSQERSGTNTGELFF.

This chain connects TRBV2 to TRBJ2-7; TRBD1 aligns across 8 bases. Germline V gene data show CDR1 as SNHLY and CDR2 as FYNNEI. The CDR3 runs 13 residues. Trimming at V came to 8 bases and at J to 2 bases, leaving 5 bases not matched to a gene. The CDR3 loop reads CASLEDRAYEQYF. DNA for the CDR3: TGTGCCAGCCTCGAGGACAGGGCCTACGAGCAGTACTTC. Together with reference TRBV2 and TRBJ2-7, the CDR3 gives the full variable domain: EPEVTQTPSHQVTQMGQEVILRCVPISNHLYFYWYRQILGQKVEFLVSFYNNEISEKSEIFDDQFSVERPDGSNFTLKIRSTKLEDSAMYFCASLEDRAYEQYFGPGTRLTVT.

The chain has TRBV6-6 and TRBJ1-2, with unresolved D. The V gene lost 5 bases and the J gene lost 4 bases, with 11 bases spanning the gap. The CDR3 covers 13 residues. The germline gives CDR1 MNHNY, CDR2 SVGAGI (reference sequence). The CDR3 nucleotides are TGTGCCAGCAGTCTGGGAGACCTCTATGGCTACACCTTC. Amino acids: CASSLGDLYGYTF.

This chain links TRBV19 with TRBJ2-1; 7 bases line up with TRBD1. The V gene's germline CDR1 is LNHDA and CDR2 SQIVND (reference sequence). After removal of 6 bases from V and 4 bases from J, the junction contained 3 bases not matched to a gene. This CDR3 has 13 residues. The CDR3 nucleotides read TGTGCCAGTAGCCGACAGGGATACAATGAGCAGTTCTTC. Residues: CASSRQGYNEQFF.

This sequence joins TRBV4-1 and TRBJ2-5, with 9 bases matching TRBD1. Germline assignment: CDR1 MGHRA and CDR2 YSYEKL. The ends lost 4 bases at V and 4 bases at J; junction bases unmatched: 7. The CDR3 has 15 residues. The CDR3, as DNA: TGCGCCAGCAGCCCGGACAGGGGAGGTTTAGAGACCCAGTACTTC. Encoded protein: CASSPDRGGLETQYF.

The V gene is TRBV25-1, the J gene TRBJ2-7; D could derive from TRBD1 or TRBD2 (5 bases each). The V gene's germline CDR1 is MGHDK and CDR2 SYGVNS. The CDR3 totals 15 residues. V gave up 5 bases and J gave up 0 bases, with 14 bases separating them. The CDR3 sequence: CASSQPRGRSYEQYF. CDR3 sequence (DNA): TGTGCCAGCAGTCAGCCCCGGGGCCGCTCCTACGAGCAGTACTTC.

The chain carries TRBV6-5 and TRBJ1-1; D is perhaps TRBD1 (5 bases). V lost 6 bases to trimming and J lost 3 bases, with 11 bases between them. This CDR3 contains 13 residues. The germline V gene encodes CDR1 MNHEY and CDR2 SVGAGI. CDR3 protein: CASRAPGDTEAFF. The CDR3 coding sequence is TGTGCCAGCAGGGCGCCGGGGGACACTGAAGCTTTCTTT.

V usage is TRBV6-6 and J usage is TRBJ1-4, with a tentative D call TRBD1 (6 bases). Germline V gives CDR1 MNHNY, CDR2 SVGAGI (reference sequence). Trimming removed 1 base from V and 6 bases from J, with 12 bases in between. CDR3 length: 15 amino acids. CDR3 amino acids: CASSYLPRTDEKLFF. The DNA of the CDR3 is TGTGCCAGCAGTTACTTGCCTCGGACAGATGAAAAACTGTTTTTT.

This sequence joins TRBV4-2 and TRBJ1-2; D uncertain. The V gene's germline CDR1 is LGHNA and CDR2 YNFKEQ. The V and J ends lost 0 bases and 3 bases respectively, with 14 bases between them. This CDR3 comprises 16 residues. CDR3 in DNA: TGTGCCAGCAGCCAAGAAGCTTGGACGGAGTACTATGGCTACACCTTC. As protein: CASSQEAWTEYYGYTF.

The rearrangement uses TRBV4-1 and TRBJ2-1, with TRBD2 identical over 8 bases. Per the germline V gene, CDR1 is MGHRA and CDR2 is YSYEKL. J was trimmed by 1 base and V by 3 bases; bases with no gene match: 5. The CDR3 extends over 16 amino acids. CDR3 nucleotide sequence: TGCGCCAGCAGCCAGACCGGGACTAGATCCTACAATGAGCAGTTCTTC. Protein product: CASSQTGTRSYNEQFF.

The rearrangement links TRBV18 to TRBJ1-1; unclear D gene. The CDR3 totals 14 residues. The V and J ends lost 3 bases and 5 bases respectively, with 13 bases between them. Germline loops: CDR1 KGHSH, CDR2 LQKENI. DNA of the CDR3: TGTGCCAGCTCACCTCAGGAATCGTGGACTGAAGCTTTCTTT. The encoded protein is CASSPQESWTEAFF.

V usage is TRBV25-1 and J usage is TRBJ1-3; D remains ambiguous. CDR1 MGHDK and CDR2 SYGVNS come from the germline V gene. Trimming left V 5 bases short and J 2 bases short, with 13 bases between. This CDR3 spans 15 amino acids. CDR3 coding DNA: TGTGCCAGCAGTCCGCGGACCGCCACTGGAAACACCATATATTTT. Protein product: CASSPRTATGNTIYF.

This chain links TRBV7-2 with TRBJ1-5; D is uncertain. Germline lookup yields CDR1 SGHTA and CDR2 FQGNSA. The ends were cut back, 7 bases at V and 5 bases at J, with 15 bases in the middle. This CDR3 is built from 14 residues. The chain's CDR3 is CASTQTTRDQPQHF. CDR3 nucleotide sequence: TGTGCCAGCACCCAGACTACTCGGGATCAGCCCCAGCATTTT. Full variable domain (outside the CDR3, taken from reference TRBV7-2 and TRBJ1-5): GAGVSQSPSNKVTEKGKDVELRCDPISGHTALYWYRQSLGQGLEFLIYFQGNSAPDKSGLPSDRFSAERTGGSVSTLTIQRTQQEDSAVYLCASTQTTRDQPQHFGDGTRLSIL.

The V call is TRBV19, the J call TRBJ1-5; D uncertain. V lost 3 bases, J lost 2 bases, and 14 bases lay in between. The CDR3 length is 16 residues. Germline CDR1 and CDR2: LNHDA and SQIVND (reference sequence). The CDR3, as DNA: TGTGCCAGTAGTATCGTTTGGGGTGGTGGCAATCAGCCCCAGCATTTT. Translating gives CASSIVWGGGNQPQHF.

The rearrangement links TRBV30 to TRBJ2-3; 7 bases are a match to TRBD2. Looked up from germline, CDR1 is GTSNPN and CDR2 is SVGIG (reference sequence). V lost 0 bases to trimming and J lost 5 bases; unmatched junction nucleotides: 8. The CDR3 runs 15 residues. The CDR3 region is CAWSVKGREQDTQYF. Written as DNA, the CDR3 is TGTGCCTGGAGTGTAAAGGGGAGGGAGCAAGATACGCAGTATTTT. Using reference TRBV30 and TRBJ2-3 for the parts outside the CDR3, the full variable domain is SQTIHQWPATLVQPVGSPLSLECTVEGTSNPNLYWYRQAAGRGLQLLFYSVGIGQISSEVPQNLSASRPQDRQFILSSKKLLLSDSGFYLCAWSVKGREQDTQYFGPGTRLTVL.

CDR3: CASSLVAENTEAFF. The CDR3 nucleotides are TGCGCCAGCAGCTTGGTGGCAGAAAACACTGAAGCTTTCTTT. V is TRBV5-1 and J is TRBJ1-1; no clear D. This CDR3 is 14 amino acids long. V gave up 0 bases and J gave up 2 bases, with 8 bases separating them. Germline loops: CDR1 SGHRS, CDR2 YFSETQ.

The chain has TRBV30 and TRBJ2-7; the D call may be TRBD1 or TRBD2 (5 bases each). The CDR3 extends over 13 amino acids. Germline assignment: CDR1 GTSNPN and CDR2 SVGIG (reference sequence). Trimming removed 1 base at V and 7 bases at J, with 14 bases between. In nucleotides, the CDR3 is TGTGCCTGGAGTGGGGGACCAAGTGCGGAGCAGTACTTC. Translation gives CAWSGGPSAEQYF.

The gene calls are TRBV19 and TRBJ2-7; D call uncertain. Germline assignment: CDR1 LNHDA and CDR2 SQIVND (reference sequence). The CDR3 length is 15 residues. The ends were cut back, 5 bases at V and 3 bases at J, with 17 bases in the middle. This CDR3 is CASSPDTVRNYEQYF. The CDR3 DNA sequence: TGTGCCAGTAGTCCCGACACCGTCCGCAACTACGAGCAGTACTTC.

The chain has TRBV18 and TRBJ2-5, with D tentatively TRBD2 (6 bases). The CDR3 length is 14 residues. The ends were cut back, 3 bases at V and 2 bases at J, with 10 bases in the middle. Per germline, CDR1 KGHSH and CDR2 LQKENI. CDR3 bases: TGTGCCAGCTCACCGGCCGGGGGACAAGAGACCCAGTACTTC. It encodes CASSPAGGQETQYF. Full variable domain (outside the CDR3, taken from reference TRBV18 and TRBJ2-5): NAGVMQNPRHLVRRRGQEARLRCSPMKGHSHVYWYRQLPEEGLKFMVYLQKENIIDESGMPKERFSAEFPKEGPSILRIQQVVRGDSAAYFCASSPAGGQETQYFGPGTRLLVL.

The chain employs TRBV29-1 and TRBJ1-1, with 9 bases that match TRBD1. CDR1 is SQVTM, CDR2 ANQGSEA, per germline. The CDR3 has 13 amino acids. Trimming cost V 6 bases and J 5 bases; bases outside gene matches: 7. As DNA, the CDR3 is TGCAGCGTAGCCCGACAGGGGGTGACTGAAGCTTTCTTT. Encoded protein: CSVARQGVTEAFF.

This clone was detected only a few times. The genes are TRBV9 and TRBJ1-2; possible D gene TRBD1, 5 bases. The CDR3 length is 15 residues. The germline V gene encodes CDR1 SGDLS and CDR2 YYNGEE. V shed 3 bases and J shed 5 bases, with 17 bases lying between them. The CDR3 here is CASSDPDRGWYGYTF. CDR3 DNA sequence: TGTGCCAGCAGCGACCCGGACCGGGGGTGGTATGGCTACACCTTC.

V usage is TRBV10-3 and J usage is TRBJ2-3; 12 nucleotides match TRBD2. Looked up from germline, CDR1 is ENHRY and CDR2 is SYGVKD. The CDR3 length is 15 residues. V was clipped by 10 bases and J by 4 bases; unmatched bases: 9. The CDR3 loop is CATAGLAGHPDTQYF. CDR3 coding DNA: TGTGCCACCGCCGGACTAGCGGGACACCCAGATACGCAGTATTTT.

The chain links TRBV5-6 to TRBJ2-3; 7 bases are a match to TRBD2. Germline values: CDR1 SGHDT, CDR2 YYEEEE. The CDR3 has 14 residues. With V trimmed by 5 bases and J by 1 base, 4 bases remained unmatched. CDR3 sequence reads: CASSSSGGTDTQYF. CDR3 bases: TGTGCCAGCAGTTCCAGCGGGGGCACAGATACGCAGTATTTT. Based on the CDR3 plus reference TRBV5-6 and TRBJ2-3, the full variable domain is DAGVTQSPTHLIKTRGQQVTLRCSPKSGHDTVSWYQQALGQGPQFIFQYYEEEERQRGNFPDRFSGHQFPNYSSELNVNALLLGDSALYLCASSSSGGTDTQYFGPGTRLTVL.

The V call is TRBV28, the J call TRBJ2-7, with D perhaps being TRBD1 or TRBD2 (5 bases each). V gave up 7 bases and J gave up 3 bases, with 19 bases separating them. This CDR3 region has 15 residues. Germline CDR1 and CDR2: MDHEN and SYDVKM. The CDR3 DNA reads as TGTGCCAGCAACCCGTCCGGGACGGAATACTACGAGCAGTACTTC. Its protein is CASNPSGTEYYEQYF.

This clone showed up just once. This chain joins TRBV30 and TRBJ2-2; D call uncertain. Germline values: CDR1 GTSNPN, CDR2 SVGIG (reference sequence). The V and J ends lost 4 bases and 0 bases respectively, with 3 bases between them. The CDR3 has 12 residues. Here the CDR3 DNA reads TGTGCCTGGAACCCGAACACCGGGGAGCTGTTTTTT. Protein sequence: CAWNPNTGELFF.

The chain recombines TRBV5-6 with TRBJ2-3, with D unclear. Trimming pared 1 base from V and 3 bases from J, leaving 6 bases between. The CDR3 loop spans 13 amino acids. Germline lookup yields CDR1 SGHDT and CDR2 YYEEEE. CDR3 sequence reads: CASSLLGTDTQYF. In DNA form, the CDR3 reads TGTGCCAGCAGCTTGCTGGGAACAGATACGCAGTATTTT.

V usage is TRBV5-1 and J usage is TRBJ2-3; 8 bases line up with TRBD1. Germline CDR1 is SGHRS and CDR2 is YFSETQ. The CDR3 extends over 17 amino acids. V dropped 4 bases and J dropped 3; count of bases not matched to a gene: 13. Here the CDR3 reads CASSQRTGRLPTDTQYF. CDR3 DNA sequence: TGCGCCAGCAGCCAACGGACAGGGAGACTCCCGACAGATACGCAGTATTTT.

This clone appeared once. The chain uses TRBV28 and TRBJ2-7; D is possibly TRBD1 (6 bases). This CDR3 comprises 14 residues. The ends were cut back, 5 bases at V and 4 bases at J, with 15 bases in the middle. Germline-derived CDR1 and CDR2 are MDHEN and SYDVKM. The CDR3 reads CASSPIGGRYEQYF. In DNA, the CDR3 is TGTGCCAGCAGTCCTATAGGGGGTAGGTACGAGCAGTACTTC. Full variable domain (outside the CDR3, taken from reference TRBV28 and TRBJ2-7): DVKVTQSSRYLVKRTGEKVFLECVQDMDHENMFWYRQDPGLGLRLIYFSYDVKMKEKGDIPEGYSVSREKKERFSLILESASTNQTSMYLCASSPIGGRYEQYFGPGTRLTVT.

This clone was observed at least ten times. The genes are TRBV6-1 and TRBJ1-1; no definite D call. Germline V gene data show CDR1 as MNHNS and CDR2 as SASEGT. The CDR3 runs to 15 residues. V lost 3 bases, J lost 1 base, and 12 bases lay in between. The DNA for the CDR3 is TGTGCCAGCAGTGACGAAGGTCGGTGGAACACTGAAGCTTTCTTT. It encodes CASSDEGRWNTEAFF.

This chain joins TRBV30 and TRBJ1-4; no clear D gene. The CDR3 covers 12 residues. Per the germline V gene, CDR1 is GTSNPN and CDR2 is SVGIG (reference sequence). Between the trimmed V and J ends, which lost 3 bases and 4 bases, there was a span of 6 bases. The CDR3 DNA reads as TGTGCCTGGAGCGGCCTTAATGAAAAACTGTTTTTT. This sequence encodes CAWSGLNEKLFF.

The chain is built from TRBV18 and TRBJ2-3; TRBD1 might be the D (7 bases). Germline-derived CDR1 and CDR2 are KGHSH and LQKENI. This CDR3 region has 16 residues. Between the trimmed V and J ends, which lost 3 bases and 3 bases, there was a span of 16 bases. The CDR3 region has the DNA TGTGCCAGCTCACCTCTTCGGCAGGGGGGAACAGATACGCAGTATTTT. It is translated as CASSPLRQGGTDTQYF.